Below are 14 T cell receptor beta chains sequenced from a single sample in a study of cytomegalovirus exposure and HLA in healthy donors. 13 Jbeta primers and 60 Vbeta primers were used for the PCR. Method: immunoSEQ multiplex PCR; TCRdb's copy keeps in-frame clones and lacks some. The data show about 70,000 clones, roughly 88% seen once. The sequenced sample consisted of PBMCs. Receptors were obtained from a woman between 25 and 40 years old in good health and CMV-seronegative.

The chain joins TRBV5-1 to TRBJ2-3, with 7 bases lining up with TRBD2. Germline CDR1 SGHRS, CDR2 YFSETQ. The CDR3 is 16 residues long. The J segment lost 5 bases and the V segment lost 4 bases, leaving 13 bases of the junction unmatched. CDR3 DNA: TGCGCCAGCAGCCGGAAGGCAGGGAGGGCCGAAGATACGCAGTATTTT. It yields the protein CASSRKAGRAEDTQYF.

The DNA of the CDR3 is TGTGCCAGCAGCCTATCCTACGAGCAGTACTTC. It specifies CASSLSYEQYF. V gene TRBV7-9 combines with J gene TRBJ2-7; no clear D gene. The V end was cut by 5 bases, the J end by 1 base, with 3 bases between. CDR1 is SEHNR, CDR2 FQNEAQ, per germline (reference sequence). The CDR3 is 11 residues long.

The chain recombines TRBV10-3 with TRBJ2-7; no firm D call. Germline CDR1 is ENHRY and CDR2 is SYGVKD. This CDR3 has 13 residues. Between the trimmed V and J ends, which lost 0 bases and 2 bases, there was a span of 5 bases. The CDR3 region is CAISESGAYEQYF. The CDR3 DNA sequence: TGTGCCATCAGTGAGTCAGGAGCCTACGAGCAGTACTTC.

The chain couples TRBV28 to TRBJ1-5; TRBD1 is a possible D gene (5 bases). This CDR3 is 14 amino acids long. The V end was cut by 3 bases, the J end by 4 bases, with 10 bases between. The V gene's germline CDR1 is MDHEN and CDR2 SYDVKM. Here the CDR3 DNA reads TGTGCCAGCAGTTTGCAGGGAATGAATCAGCCCCAGCATTTT. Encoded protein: CASSLQGMNQPQHF.

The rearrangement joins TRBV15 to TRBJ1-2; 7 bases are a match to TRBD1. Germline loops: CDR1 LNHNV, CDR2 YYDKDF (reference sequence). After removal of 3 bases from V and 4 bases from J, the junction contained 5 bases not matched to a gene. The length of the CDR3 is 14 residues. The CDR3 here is CATSRGGQSYGYTF. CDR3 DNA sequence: TGTGCCACCAGCAGGGGGGGACAGAGCTATGGCTACACCTTC.

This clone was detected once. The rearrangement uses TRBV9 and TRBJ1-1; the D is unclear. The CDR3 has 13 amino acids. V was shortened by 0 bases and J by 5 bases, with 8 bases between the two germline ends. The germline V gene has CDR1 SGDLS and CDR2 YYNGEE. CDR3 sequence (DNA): TGTGCCAGCAGCGTAGTGCGGGCGACTGAAGCTTTCTTT. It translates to CASSVVRATEAFF. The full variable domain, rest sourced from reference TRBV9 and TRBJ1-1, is DSGVTQTPKHLITATGQRVTLRCSPRSGDLSVYWYQQSLDQGLQFLIQYYNGEERAKGNILERFSAQQFPDLHSELNLSSLELGDSALYFCASSVVRATEAFFGQGTRLTVV.

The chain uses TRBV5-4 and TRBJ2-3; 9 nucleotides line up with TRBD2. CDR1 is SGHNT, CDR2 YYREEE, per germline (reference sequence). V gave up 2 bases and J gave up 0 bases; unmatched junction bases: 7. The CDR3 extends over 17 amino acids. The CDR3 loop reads CASSLLASGTSTDTQYF. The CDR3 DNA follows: TGTGCCAGCAGCTTATTAGCTAGCGGGACTAGCACAGATACGCAGTATTTT. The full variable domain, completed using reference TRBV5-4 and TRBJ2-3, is ETGVTQSPTHLIKTRGQQVTLRCSSQSGHNTVSWYQQALGQGPQFIFQYYREEENGRGNFPPRFSGLQFPNYSSELNVNALELDDSALYLCASSLLASGTSTDTQYFGPGTRLTVL.

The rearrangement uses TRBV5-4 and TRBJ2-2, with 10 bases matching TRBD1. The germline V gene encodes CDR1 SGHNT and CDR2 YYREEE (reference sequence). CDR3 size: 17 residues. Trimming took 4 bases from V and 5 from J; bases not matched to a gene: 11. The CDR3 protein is CASSLGGTGELTGELFF. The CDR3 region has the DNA TGTGCCAGCAGCCTAGGCGGGACAGGGGAACTTACCGGGGAGCTGTTTTTT.

The CDR3 is CSVGQGRGGETQYF. The CDR3 nucleotides are TGCAGCGTTGGACAGGGAAGAGGTGGAGAGACCCAGTACTTC. The chain uses TRBV29-1 and TRBJ2-5, with TRBD1 identical over 7 bases. Germline V CDR1 and CDR2: SQVTM, ANQGSEA. V trimming: 4 bases; J trimming: 4 bases; junction bases outside the gene matches: 9. CDR3 length equals 14 residues.

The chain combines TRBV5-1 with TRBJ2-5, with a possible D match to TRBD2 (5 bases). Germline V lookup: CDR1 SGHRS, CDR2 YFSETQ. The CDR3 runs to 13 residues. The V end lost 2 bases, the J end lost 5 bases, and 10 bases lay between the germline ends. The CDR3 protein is CASSFEGEETQYF. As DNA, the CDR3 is TGCGCCAGCAGCTTCGAGGGAGAGGAGACCCAGTACTTC.

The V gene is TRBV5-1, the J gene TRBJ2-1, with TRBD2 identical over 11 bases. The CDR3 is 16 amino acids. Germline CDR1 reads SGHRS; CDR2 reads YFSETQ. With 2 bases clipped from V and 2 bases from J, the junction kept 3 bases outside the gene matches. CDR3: CASSFRTSGPYNEQFF. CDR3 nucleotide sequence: TGCGCCAGCAGCTTCCGGACTAGCGGGCCCTACAATGAGCAGTTCTTC.

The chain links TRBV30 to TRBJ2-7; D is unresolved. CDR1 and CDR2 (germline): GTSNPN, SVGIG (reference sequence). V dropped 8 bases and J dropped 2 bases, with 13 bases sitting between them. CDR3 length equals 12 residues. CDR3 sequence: CAVGPIPYEQYF. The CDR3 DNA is TGTGCCGTGGGCCCGATACCCTACGAGCAGTACTTC.

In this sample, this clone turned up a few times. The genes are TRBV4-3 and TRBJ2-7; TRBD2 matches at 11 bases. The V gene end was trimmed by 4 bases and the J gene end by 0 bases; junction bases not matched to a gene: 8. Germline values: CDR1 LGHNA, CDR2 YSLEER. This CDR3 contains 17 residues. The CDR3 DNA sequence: TGCGCCAGCAGCCGGGGACTAGCGGACTCTGCCTCCTACGAGCAGTACTTC. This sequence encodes CASSRGLADSASYEQYF.

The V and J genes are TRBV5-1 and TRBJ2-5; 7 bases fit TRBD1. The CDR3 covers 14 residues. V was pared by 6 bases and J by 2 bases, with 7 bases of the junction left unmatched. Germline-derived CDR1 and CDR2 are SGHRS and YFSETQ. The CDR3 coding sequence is TGCGCCAGCACCCTTGGACAGGCTCAAGAGACCCAGTACTTC. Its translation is CASTLGQAQETQYF.